This TCR beta chain comes out of a study of Ad26.COV2.S vaccination and SARS-CoV-2 variants. Points from the study as a whole: Reportedly, spike-specific CD8+ and CD4+ T cell responses achieved substantial breadth once vaccination had taken place. People who got the vaccine or the placebo had similar non-spike TCR breadth.

Treatment given: 15 to 20 received Ad26.COV2.S at low or high dose, single or two shots; roughly five received placebo; per-sample allocation not given. Specimen acquisition occurred on day 63 following the initial vaccine or placebo injection. The repertoire was sequenced with immunoSEQ multiplex PCR; TCRdb's copy has only in-frame clones and lacks some. This sample has 350,000 to 500,000 clones, with roughly 87% found just once. About this clone itself: Its antigen is currently unknown.

The CDR3 spans 15 residues. Germline V gene data show CDR1 as MGHRA and CDR2 as YSYEKL. With 4 bases clipped from V and 4 bases from J, the junction kept 8 bases outside the gene matches. The V and J genes are TRBV4-1 and TRBJ2-5; 8 bases fit TRBD2. The sequence was collected from a person between 18 and 65 years old who received the Ad26.COV2.S COVID-19 vaccine or a placebo. The starting material was peripheral blood, obtained in a trial of Ad26.COV2.S vaccine versus placebo. For the CDR3, the DNA is TGCGCCAGCAGCCTTCTAGCGGGCGGAATAGAGACCCAGTACTTC. The encoded protein is CASSLLAGGIETQYF.